The sequence of this TCR beta chain was determined in a study of CD8 T cells in ankylosing spondylitis. There are a few counts of this clonotype. Its antigen is not known. Quantitative 5'-RACE with molecular barcodes produced the TCR beta libraries. From the 5' RACE reads, TCRdb called clonotypes with MiXCR, one entry per CDR3 protein. The sample has under 250,000 distinct CDR3 sequences, around 6.6% seen once. General study points: Blood from ankylosing spondylitis patients appeared to carry a characteristic eight-variant TCR beta motif. Previous work reported some of these motif variants in the synovial fluid and blood of reactive arthritis. Disease-associated clonotypes exhibited CD8+ identity and were relatively infrequent in peripheral blood. Significant enrichment of disease-linked clones was reported in matched ankylosing spondylitis synovial fluid.

The CDR3 is 15 residues long. Trimming removed 2 bases at V and 4 bases at J, with 11 bases between. V gene TRBV12-3 or TRBV12-4 combines with J gene TRBJ2-2; either TRBD1 or TRBD2 may fit D (5 bases each). The sequenced material came from blood, either unsorted or a sorted T cell fraction (not recorded which). The clonotype comes from a male donor with ankylosing spondylitis. Written as DNA, the CDR3 is TGTGCCAGCAGTTTATCCGGGGCACCCACCGGGGAGCTGTTTTTT. This encodes CASSLSGAPTGELFF.